The T cell receptor (beta chain) under discussion was sequenced for a study of T-cell reconstitution after alpha-beta-depleted transplantation in children. Germline V lookup: CDR1 LGHDT, CDR2 YNNKEL (reference sequence). This CDR3 comprises 13 residues. The ends were cut back, 4 bases at V and 6 bases at J, with 11 bases in the middle. Researchers prepared the TCRbeta library using unique molecular identifiers, the study reports. Each CDR3 protein gets one entry after TCRdb re-called the PCR reads with MiXCR. The sample lists about 610,000 distinct CDR3 sequences; about 10% were seen once. This clonotype appeared many times.

The clonotype comes from a human donor who donated a stem cell graft to a child with acute myeloid leukemia. The input for sequencing was PBMCs from the stem cell graft donor, taken from the stem cell graft. The chain joins TRBV3-1 to TRBJ2-3; D ambiguous. CDR3 DNA: TGTGCCAGCAGCCTGCTTTCCGGGGATACGCAGTATTTT. As protein: CASSLLSGDTQYF.